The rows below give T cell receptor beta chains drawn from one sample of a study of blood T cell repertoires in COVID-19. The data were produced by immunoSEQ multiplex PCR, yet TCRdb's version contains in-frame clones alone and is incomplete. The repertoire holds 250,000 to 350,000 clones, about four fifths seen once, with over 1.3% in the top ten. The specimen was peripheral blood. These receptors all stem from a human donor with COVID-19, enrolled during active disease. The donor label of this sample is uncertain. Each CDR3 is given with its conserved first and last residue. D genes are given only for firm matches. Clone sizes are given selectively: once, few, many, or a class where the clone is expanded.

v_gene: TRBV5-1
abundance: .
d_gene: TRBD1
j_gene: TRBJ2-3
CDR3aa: CASSVRQGLDTQYF
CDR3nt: TGCGCCAGCAGCGTGAGACAGGGTCTAGATACGCAGTATTTT

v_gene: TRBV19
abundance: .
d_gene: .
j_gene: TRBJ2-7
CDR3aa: CASSIGFRLGQYF
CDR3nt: TGTGCCAGTAGTATCGGGTTTCGACTAGGGCAGTACTTC

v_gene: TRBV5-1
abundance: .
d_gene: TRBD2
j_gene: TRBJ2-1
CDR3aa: CASSLVGTSESKQFF
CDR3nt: TGCGCCAGCAGCTTGGTAGGGACTAGCGAGTCTAAGCAGTTCTTC

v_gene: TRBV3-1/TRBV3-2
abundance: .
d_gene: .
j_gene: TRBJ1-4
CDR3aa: CASSQGQAHEKLFF
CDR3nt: TGTGCCAGCAGCCAAGGGCAGGCCCATGAAAAACTGTTTTTT

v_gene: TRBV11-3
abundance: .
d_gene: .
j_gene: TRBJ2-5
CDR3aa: CASSSGLSVQETQYF
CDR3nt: TGTGCCAGCAGCTCCGGCCTGAGCGTACAAGAGACCCAGTACTTC

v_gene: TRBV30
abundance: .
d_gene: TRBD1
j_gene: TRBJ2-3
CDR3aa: CAWGSGTGARDTQYF
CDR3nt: TGTGCCTGGGGATCCGGGACAGGGGCCCGAGATACGCAGTATTTT

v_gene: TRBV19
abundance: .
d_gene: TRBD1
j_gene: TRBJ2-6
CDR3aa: CASSIRQGNSGANVLTF
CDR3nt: TGTGCCAGTAGTATCCGACAGGGGAACTCTGGGGCCAACGTCCTGACTTTC

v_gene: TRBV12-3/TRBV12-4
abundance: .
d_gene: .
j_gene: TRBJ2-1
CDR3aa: CASSLNRKGEQFF
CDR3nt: TGTGCCAGCAGTTTAAACAGGAAGGGTGAGCAGTTCTTC

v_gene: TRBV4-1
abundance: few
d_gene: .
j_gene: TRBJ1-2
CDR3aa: CASSQGDGRPLGYTF
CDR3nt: TGCGCCAGCAGCCAAGGGGACGGGAGGCCTCTGGGCTACACCTTC

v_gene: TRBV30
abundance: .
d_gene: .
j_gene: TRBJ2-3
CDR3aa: CALARDTQYF
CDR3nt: TGTGCCTTGGCAAGAGATACGCAGTATTTT

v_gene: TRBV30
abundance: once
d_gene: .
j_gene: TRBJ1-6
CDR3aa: CAWRPGLQNSPLHF
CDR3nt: TGTGCCTGGAGGCCGGGACTCCAGAATTCACCCCTCCACTTT

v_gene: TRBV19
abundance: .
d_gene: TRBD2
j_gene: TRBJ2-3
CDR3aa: CASSPGGTDTQYF
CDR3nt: TGTGCCAGTAGTCCGGGGGGGACAGATACGCAGTATTTT

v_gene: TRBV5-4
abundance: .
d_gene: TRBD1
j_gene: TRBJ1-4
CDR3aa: CASSRDRDFNEKLFF
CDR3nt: TGTGCCAGCAGCAGGGACAGGGACTTTAATGAAAAACTGTTTTTT

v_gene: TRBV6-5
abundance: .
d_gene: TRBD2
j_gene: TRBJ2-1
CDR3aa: CASRSSGGLYNEQFF
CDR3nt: TGTGCCAGCAGATCTAGCGGAGGACTCTACAATGAGCAGTTCTTC

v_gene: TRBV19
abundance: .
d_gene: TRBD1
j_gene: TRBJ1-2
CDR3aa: CASSSRDRGLMGYTF
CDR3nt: TGTGCCAGTAGTTCCCGGGACAGGGGGCTCATGGGCTACACCTTC

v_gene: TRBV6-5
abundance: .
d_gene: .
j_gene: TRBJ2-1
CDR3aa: CASREGEINEQFF
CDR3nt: TGTGCCAGCAGAGAGGGGGAGATCAATGAGCAGTTCTTC

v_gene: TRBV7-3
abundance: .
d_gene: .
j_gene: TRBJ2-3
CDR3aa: CASSLEGTDTQYF
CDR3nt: TGTGCCAGCAGCCTGGAGGGCACAGATACGCAGTATTTT

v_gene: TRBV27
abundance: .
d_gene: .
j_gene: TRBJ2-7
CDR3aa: CASSSTGPAYEQYF
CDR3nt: TGTGCCAGCAGTTCCACAGGACCTGCCTACGAGCAGTACTTC

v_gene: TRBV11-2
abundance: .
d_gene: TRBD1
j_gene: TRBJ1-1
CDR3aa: CASSFRDRGRPEAFF
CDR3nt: TGTGCCAGCAGCTTTCGGGACAGGGGACGTCCGGAAGCTTTCTTT

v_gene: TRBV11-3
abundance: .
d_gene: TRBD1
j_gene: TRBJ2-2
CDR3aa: CASSLGYGQGETGELFF
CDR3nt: TGTGCCAGCAGCTTAGGATACGGACAGGGCGAAACCGGGGAGCTGTTTTTT

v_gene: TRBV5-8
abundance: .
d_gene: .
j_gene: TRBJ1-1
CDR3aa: CATERVRDTEAFF
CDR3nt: TGTGCCACCGAACGGGTTCGGGACACTGAAGCTTTCTTT

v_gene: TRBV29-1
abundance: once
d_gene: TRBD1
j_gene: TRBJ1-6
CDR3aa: CSPGQGLDSPLHF
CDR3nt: TGCAGCCCCGGACAGGGGTTAGATTCACCCCTCCACTTT

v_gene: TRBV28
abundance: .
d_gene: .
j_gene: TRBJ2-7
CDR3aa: CASSSDGGRLYEQYF
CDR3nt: TGTGCCAGCAGTTCCGACGGGGGTAGGCTTTACGAGCAGTACTTC

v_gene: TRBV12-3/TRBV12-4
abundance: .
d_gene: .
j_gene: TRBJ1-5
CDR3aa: CASSGREDQPQHF
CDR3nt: TGTGCCAGCTCCGGCAGGGAAGATCAGCCCCAGCATTTT

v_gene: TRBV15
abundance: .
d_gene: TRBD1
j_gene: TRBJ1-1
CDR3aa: CATSRYRGYNTEAFF
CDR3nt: TGTGCCACCAGCAGATACAGGGGGTACAACACTGAAGCTTTCTTT

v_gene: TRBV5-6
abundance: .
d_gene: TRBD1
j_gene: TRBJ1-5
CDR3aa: CASSLGQGHQPQHF
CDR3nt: TGTGCCAGCAGCCTCGGACAGGGTCATCAGCCCCAGCATTTT

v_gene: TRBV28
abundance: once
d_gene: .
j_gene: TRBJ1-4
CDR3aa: CASSLSEKLFF
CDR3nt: TGTGCCAGCAGTTTATCGGAAAAACTGTTTTTT

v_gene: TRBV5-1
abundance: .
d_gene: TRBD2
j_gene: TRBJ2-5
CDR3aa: CASSAGTSGWREETQYF
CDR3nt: TGCGCCAGCAGCGCCGGGACTAGCGGGTGGCGGGAAGAGACCCAGTACTTC

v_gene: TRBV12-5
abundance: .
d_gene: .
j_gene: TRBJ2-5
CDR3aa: CASGRQRTETQYF
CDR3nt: TGTGCTAGTGGCCGACAGAGAACAGAGACCCAGTACTTC

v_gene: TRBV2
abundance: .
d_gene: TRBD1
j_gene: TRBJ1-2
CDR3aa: CASTTEGAYGYTF
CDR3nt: TGTGCCAGCACCACCGAGGGGGCCTATGGCTACACCTTC

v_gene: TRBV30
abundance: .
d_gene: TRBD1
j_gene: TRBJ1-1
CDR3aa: CAWSAPQGVSTEAFF
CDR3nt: TGTGCCTGGAGTGCCCCACAGGGGGTCAGCACTGAAGCTTTCTTT

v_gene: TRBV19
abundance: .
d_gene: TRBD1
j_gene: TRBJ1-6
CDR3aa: CASSMGQGSSPLHF
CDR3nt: TGTGCCAGTAGTATGGGACAGGGGTCTTCACCCCTCCACTTT

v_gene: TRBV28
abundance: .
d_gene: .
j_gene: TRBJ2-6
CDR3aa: CASTSNSYSGANVLTF
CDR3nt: TGTGCCAGCACCTCCAACTCTTACTCTGGGGCCAACGTCCTGACTTTC

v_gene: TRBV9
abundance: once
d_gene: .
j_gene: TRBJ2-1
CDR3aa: CASSPTGGGSRDEQFF
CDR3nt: TGTGCCAGCAGTCCCACCGGGGGCGGGAGTAGGGATGAGCAGTTCTTC

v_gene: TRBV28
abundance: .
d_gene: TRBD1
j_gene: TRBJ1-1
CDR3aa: CASSQGALRTEAFF
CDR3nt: TGTGCCAGCAGCCAGGGGGCTTTGAGAACTGAAGCTTTCTTT

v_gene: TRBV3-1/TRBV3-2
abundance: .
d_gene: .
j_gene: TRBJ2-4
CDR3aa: CASSPALRSKNIQYF
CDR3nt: TGTGCCAGCAGCCCAGCTTTGCGGTCCAAAAACATTCAGTACTTC

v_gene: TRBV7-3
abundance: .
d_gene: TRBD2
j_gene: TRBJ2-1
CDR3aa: CASSSGTSGSGEQFF
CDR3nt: TGTGCCAGCAGCTCCGGGACTAGCGGGAGCGGTGAGCAGTTCTTC

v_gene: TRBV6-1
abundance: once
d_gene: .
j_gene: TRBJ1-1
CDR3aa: CASSDSRGTEAFF
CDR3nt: TGTGCCAGCAGTGACAGCAGGGGTACTGAAGCTTTCTTT

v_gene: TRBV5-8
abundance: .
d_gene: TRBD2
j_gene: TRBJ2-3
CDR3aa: CASSLVREGLTGDTQYF
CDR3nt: TGTGCCAGCAGCTTGGTCCGGGAGGGCCTCACTGGGGATACGCAGTATTTT

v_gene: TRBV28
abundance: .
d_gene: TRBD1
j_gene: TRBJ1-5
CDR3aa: CASSFSDRGNQPQHF
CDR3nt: TGTGCCAGCAGTTTCTCGGACAGGGGGAATCAGCCCCAGCATTTT

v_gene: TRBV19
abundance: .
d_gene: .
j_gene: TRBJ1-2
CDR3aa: CASSIRGGKDYGYTF
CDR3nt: TGTGCCAGTAGTATTAGAGGGGGAAAAGACTATGGCTACACCTTC

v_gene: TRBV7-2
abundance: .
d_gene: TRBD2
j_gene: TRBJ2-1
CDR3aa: CASSQLGTSGGSSYNEQFF
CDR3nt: TGTGCCAGCAGCCAACTTGGGACTAGCGGGGGCAGCTCCTACAATGAGCAGTTCTTC

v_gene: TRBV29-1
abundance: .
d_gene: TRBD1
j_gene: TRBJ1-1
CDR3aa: CSVRQGNTEAFF
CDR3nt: TGCAGCGTAAGACAGGGGAACACTGAAGCTTTCTTT

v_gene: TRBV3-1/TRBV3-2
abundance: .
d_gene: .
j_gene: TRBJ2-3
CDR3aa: CASSQDPGIGTDTQYF
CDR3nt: TGTGCCAGCAGCCAAGATCCTGGCATTGGCACAGATACGCAGTATTTT

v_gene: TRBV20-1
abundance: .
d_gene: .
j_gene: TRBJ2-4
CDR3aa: CSASTGAAKNIQYF
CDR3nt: TGCAGTGCTAGTACGGGAGCGGCCAAAAACATTCAGTACTTC

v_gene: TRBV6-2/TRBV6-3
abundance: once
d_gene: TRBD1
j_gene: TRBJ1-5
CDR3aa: CASSSGDRGQSNQPQHF
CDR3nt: TGTGCCAGCAGTTCGGGGGACAGGGGGCAAAGCAATCAGCCCCAGCATTTT

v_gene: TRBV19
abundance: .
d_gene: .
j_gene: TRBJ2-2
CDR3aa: CASRGREYTGELFF
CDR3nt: TGTGCCAGTAGGGGGCGAGAATACACCGGGGAGCTGTTTTTT

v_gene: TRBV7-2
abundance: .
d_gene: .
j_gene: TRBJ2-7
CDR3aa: CASSLVGGESYEQYF
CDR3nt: TGTGCCAGCAGCTTAGTAGGGGGTGAAAGCTACGAGCAGTACTTC

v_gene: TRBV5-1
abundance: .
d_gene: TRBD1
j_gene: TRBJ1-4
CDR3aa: CASSSPGQLNEKLFF
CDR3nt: TGCGCCAGCAGCTCTCCGGGACAGCTTAATGAAAAACTGTTTTTT

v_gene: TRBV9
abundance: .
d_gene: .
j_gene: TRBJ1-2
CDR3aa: CASSARGGSPYYGYTF
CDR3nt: TGTGCCAGCAGCGCCCGCGGGGGGAGCCCCTACTATGGCTACACCTTC

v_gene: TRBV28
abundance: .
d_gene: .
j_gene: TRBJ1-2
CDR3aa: CASRGPTIYGYTF
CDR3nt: TGTGCCAGCAGGGGGCCCACAATCTATGGCTACACCTTC

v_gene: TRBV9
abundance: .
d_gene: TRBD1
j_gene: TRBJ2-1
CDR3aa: CASSWDRASEQFF
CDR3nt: TGTGCCAGCAGCTGGGACAGGGCGAGTGAGCAGTTCTTC

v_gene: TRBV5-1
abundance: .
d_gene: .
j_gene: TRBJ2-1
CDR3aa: CASSWAGSNEQFF
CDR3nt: TGCGCCAGCAGCTGGGCGGGATCCAATGAGCAGTTCTTC

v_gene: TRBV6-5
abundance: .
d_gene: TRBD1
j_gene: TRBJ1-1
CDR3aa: CASSRDRNLNTEAFF
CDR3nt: TGTGCCAGCAGTCGGGACAGAAACCTGAACACTGAAGCTTTCTTT